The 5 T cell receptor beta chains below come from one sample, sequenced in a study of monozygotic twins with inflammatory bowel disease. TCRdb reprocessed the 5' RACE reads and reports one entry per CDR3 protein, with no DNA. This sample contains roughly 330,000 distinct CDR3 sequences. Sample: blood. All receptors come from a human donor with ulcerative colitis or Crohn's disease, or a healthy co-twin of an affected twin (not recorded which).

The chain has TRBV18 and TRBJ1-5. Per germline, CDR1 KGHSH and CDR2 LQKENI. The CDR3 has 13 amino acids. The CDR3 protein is CASSPGGDQPQHF.

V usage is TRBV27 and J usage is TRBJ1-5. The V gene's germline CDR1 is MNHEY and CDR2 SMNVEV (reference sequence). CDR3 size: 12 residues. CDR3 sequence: CASSKFNQPQHF.

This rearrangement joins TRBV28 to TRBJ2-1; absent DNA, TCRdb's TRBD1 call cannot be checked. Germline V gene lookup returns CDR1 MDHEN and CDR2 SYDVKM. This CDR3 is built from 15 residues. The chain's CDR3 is CASSPALAAGWGQFF.

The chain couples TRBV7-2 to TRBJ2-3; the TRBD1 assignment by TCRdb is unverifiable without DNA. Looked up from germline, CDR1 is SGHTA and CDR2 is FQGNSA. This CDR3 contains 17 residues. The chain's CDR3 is CASSSPRRKGATDTQYF.

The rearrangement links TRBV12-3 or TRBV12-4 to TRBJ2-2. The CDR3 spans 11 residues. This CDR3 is CASSFEGELFF.